This passage covers 23 T cell receptor beta chains from one sample sequenced in a study of T cell repertoires in cytomegalovirus infection. Each CDR3 protein gets one entry after TCRdb re-called the reads with MiXCR. The data hold around 430,000 distinct CDR3 sequences, with about 39% observed a single time. These receptors have no known antigen. The source material was cultured PBMCs, sampled from culture after CMV antigen stimulation. All receptors derive from a human donor in good health (CMV status not recorded). Some clones in this sample may be carry-over from other donors' samples.

The chain carries TRBV23-1 and TRBJ2-7; D remains unclear. TRBV23-1 is an ORF, with its function uncertain. V was trimmed by 2 bases and J by 7 bases, leaving 9 bases between them. The CDR3 length is 12 residues. CDR3 nucleotides: TGCGCCAGCAGTCAAAGGCTTGGGGAGCAGTACTTC. This sequence encodes CASSQRLGEQYF.

This chain connects TRBV7-9 to TRBJ2-1, with 15 nucleotides matching TRBD2. V was pared by 5 bases and J by 15 bases, with 8 bases of the junction left unmatched. Germline CDR1 SEHNR, CDR2 FQNEAQ (reference sequence). The CDR3 totals 14 residues. As DNA, the CDR3 is TGTGCCAGCAGCCTGGGACTAGCGGGAGGCCAGGGGTTCTTC. Protein sequence: CASSLGLAGGQGFF.

There are a few counts of this clonotype. This chain connects TRBV7-7 to TRBJ2-2; D remains ambiguous. The CDR3 spans 15 residues. V lost 4 bases to trimming and J lost 1 base, with 10 bases between them. CDR1 SSHAT and CDR2 FNYEAQ come from the germline V gene (reference sequence). The CDR3 loop is CASSSRTENTGELFF. CDR3 DNA sequence: TGTGCCAGCAGCTCCCGTACAGAGAACACCGGGGAGCTGTTTTTT.

At least ten counts were recorded for this clonotype. The chain uses TRBV7-2 and TRBJ2-3; no clear D. Trimming took 3 bases from V and 1 from J, leaving 5 bases between them. Germline values: CDR1 SGHTA, CDR2 FQGNSA. The CDR3 extends over 13 amino acids. This CDR3 reads CASSFRGTDTQYF. The CDR3, as DNA: TGTGCCAGCAGCTTCCGGGGCACAGATACGCAGTATTTT. Supplemented by reference TRBV7-2 and TRBJ2-3, the full variable domain reads GAGVSQSPSNKVTEKGKDVELRCDPISGHTALYWYRQSLGQGLEFLIYFQGNSAPDKSGLPSDRFSAERTGGSVSTLTIQRTQQEDSAVYLCASSFRGTDTQYFGPGTRLTVL.

This chain links TRBV5-4 with TRBJ1-3; D uncertain. CDR1 and CDR2 (germline): SGHNT, YYREEE (reference sequence). The V gene lost 1 base and the J gene lost 0 bases, with 8 bases spanning the gap. The CDR3 runs 15 residues. CDR3 in DNA: TGTGCCAGCAGCTTGAGGATGTACTCTGGAAACACCATATATTTT. Translation: CASSLRMYSGNTIYF. Full variable domain (missing parts from reference TRBV5-4 and TRBJ1-3): ETGVTQSPTHLIKTRGQQVTLRCSSQSGHNTVSWYQQALGQGPQFIFQYYREEENGRGNFPPRFSGLQFPNYSSELNVNALELDDSALYLCASSLRMYSGNTIYFGEGSWLTVV.

This clonotype was seen a handful of times. The CDR3 nucleotides are TGTGCCAGCAGGAAGGACAGGGACGACACTGAAGCTTTCTTT. This translates into CASRKDRDDTEAFF. The gene calls are TRBV7-2 and TRBJ1-1; 8 nucleotides match TRBD1. The length of the CDR3 is 14 residues. Germline values: CDR1 SGHTA, CDR2 FQGNSA. Trimming removed 6 bases from V and 3 bases from J; junction bases left unmatched: 6.

The gene calls are TRBV20-1 and TRBJ1-2; 9 bases align to TRBD1. CDR3 length equals 14 residues. J was trimmed by 3 bases and V by 4 bases; bases with no gene match: 6. Looked up from germline, CDR1 is DFQATT and CDR2 is SNEGSKA (reference sequence). The CDR3 DNA follows: TGCAGTGCTAAAACAGGGGGCGCGTACTATGGCTACACCTTC. Its translation: CSAKTGGAYYGYTF.

This clonotype was counted only a few times. The chain recombines TRBV7-2 with TRBJ1-2; D might be TRBD1 (6 bases). CDR1 is SGHTA, CDR2 FQGNSA, per germline. Trimming shortened V by 5 bases and J by 8 bases, and 15 bases separated the two germline ends. The length of the CDR3 is 13 residues. CDR3 DNA: TGTGCCAGCAGCCCATACGGGGGGCGAGGCTACACCTTC. Translation gives CASSPYGGRGYTF.

This clonotype occurred a few times. The chain employs TRBV6-1 and TRBJ2-3, with 9 positions matching TRBD1. The germline V gene encodes CDR1 MNHNS and CDR2 SASEGT. The junction had 7 bases not matched to a gene; V was cut back by 6 bases and J by 3 bases. The CDR3 is 15 residues long. The CDR3 is CASRASGTGTDTQYF. DNA for the CDR3: TGTGCCAGCAGAGCGTCCGGGACAGGGACAGATACGCAGTATTTT.

The table lists this clonotype with a few counts. This rearrangement joins TRBV7-2 to TRBJ2-3, with D possibly matching TRBD1 (6 bases). The CDR3 loop spans 15 amino acids. The germline V gene has CDR1 SGHTA and CDR2 FQGNSA. The V gene lost 1 base and the J gene lost 7 bases, with 15 bases spanning the gap. The CDR3 DNA is TGTGCCAGCAGCTTAGGCCCTTCAACAGGGAATACGCAGTATTTT. Translated: CASSLGPSTGNTQYF.

This rearrangement joins TRBV15 to TRBJ1-2; 10 nucleotides match TRBD1. The germline V gene encodes CDR1 LNHNV and CDR2 YYDKDF (reference sequence). V lost 4 bases, J lost 8 bases, and 4 bases stayed unmatched. This CDR3 contains 13 residues. In DNA form, the CDR3 reads TGTGCCACCAGCACCGGGACAGGGGTAGGCTACACCTTC. Translating gives CATSTGTGVGYTF. Combining the CDR3 with reference TRBV15 and TRBJ1-2 gives the whole variable domain DAMVIQNPRYQVTQFGKPVTLSCSQTLNHNVMYWYQQKSSQAPKLLFHYYDKDFNNEADTPDNFQSRRPNTSFCFLDIRSPGLGDTAMYLCATSTGTGVGYTFGSGTRLTVV.

The genes are TRBV27 and TRBJ2-4; 7 bases fit TRBD2. The CDR3 covers 16 residues. CDR1 MNHEY and CDR2 SMNVEV come from the germline V gene (reference sequence). V shed 5 bases and J 1 base; nucleotides not matched to a gene: 8. The CDR3 sequence: CASSQPSGGAKNIQYF. In DNA form, the CDR3 reads TGTGCCAGCAGTCAGCCTAGCGGAGGGGCCAAAAACATTCAGTACTTC.

This chain joins TRBV7-6 and TRBJ2-1; D is ambiguous. V was trimmed by 1 base and J by 8 bases, leaving 12 bases between them. CDR3 length: 14 residues. The germline gives CDR1 SGHVS, CDR2 FNYEAQ. The CDR3 region has the DNA TGTGCCAGCAGCTTAGTCGGCCAGTTCGATGAGCAGTTCTTC. This codes for CASSLVGQFDEQFF.

This clonotype turned up a few times. V is TRBV6-2 or TRBV6-3 and J is TRBJ1-1; 7 nucleotides align to TRBD1. The CDR3 sequence is 14 residues long. Germline CDR1 and CDR2: MNHEY and SVGEGT. J lost 5 bases, V lost 4 bases, and 7 bases had no gene match. CDR3: CASSSTTGVTEAFF. CDR3 bases: TGTGCCAGCAGTTCCACTACAGGGGTAACTGAAGCTTTCTTT.

The chain carries TRBV6-2 or TRBV6-3 and TRBJ2-5; D might be TRBD2 (7 bases). The V end lost 6 bases, the J end lost 5 bases, and 22 bases lay between the germline ends. The CDR3 has 16 residues. Per germline, CDR1 MNHEY and CDR2 SVGEGT. CDR3: CASSDSRGGGVETQYF. CDR3 nucleotides: TGTGCCAGCAGCGACAGCCGCGGGGGCGGCGTGGAGACCCAGTACTTC.

V gene TRBV27 combines with J gene TRBJ2-1; TRBD2 matches at 12 bases. Trimming at V came to 5 bases and at J to 2 bases, leaving 7 bases not matched to a gene. CDR1 MNHEY and CDR2 SMNVEV come from the germline V gene (reference sequence). The length of the CDR3 is 17 residues. The CDR3 spells CASSPLLAGGPYNEQFF. CDR3 sequence (DNA): TGTGCCAGCAGTCCTCTACTAGCGGGAGGCCCCTACAATGAGCAGTTCTTC.

A few counts support this clonotype. The CDR3 DNA follows: TGTGCCAGCAGTTACGAAAGGATTCAGTACTTC. Its translation: CASSYERIQYF. The chain links TRBV6-6 to TRBJ2-4; D not resolved. The CDR3 length is 11 residues. The germline V gene has CDR1 MNHNY and CDR2 SVGAGI (reference sequence). The V gene lost 2 bases and the J gene lost 10 bases, with 6 bases spanning the gap.

This sequence joins TRBV19 and TRBJ2-1; TRBD2 agrees at 7 bases. Trimming cost V 5 bases and J 6 bases; bases outside gene matches: 7. Germline CDR1 is LNHDA and CDR2 is SQIVND (reference sequence). The CDR3 is 14 amino acids. CDR3 sequence: CASSFYGRPNEQFF. CDR3 coding DNA: TGTGCCAGTAGTTTCTACGGGAGGCCCAATGAGCAGTTCTTC.

The V and J genes are TRBV2 and TRBJ2-7, with a possible D match to TRBD1 (5 bases). The CDR3 length is 13 residues. Trimming took 7 bases from V and 5 from J, leaving 15 bases between them. CDR1 is SNHLY and CDR2 is FYNNEI in the germline V gene. CDR3: CASTRRVGDEQYF. The DNA of the CDR3 is TGTGCCAGCACCCGTAGGGTAGGGGACGAGCAGTACTTC. The complete variable domain, with remaining parts taken from reference TRBV2 and TRBJ2-7, reads EPEVTQTPSHQVTQMGQEVILRCVPISNHLYFYWYRQILGQKVEFLVSFYNNEISEKSEIFDDQFSVERPDGSNFTLKIRSTKLEDSAMYFCASTRRVGDEQYFGPGTRLTVT.

The chain recombines TRBV6-6 with TRBJ1-5; possible D gene TRBD1, 5 bases. CDR3 length: 14 residues. Germline values: CDR1 MNHNY, CDR2 SVGAGI (reference sequence). V lost 8 bases and J 7 bases, leaving 18 bases between the germline ends. DNA for the CDR3: TGTGCCAGCTCCTTCTATTCAGGGACCCAGCCCCAGCATTTT. Translated, it gives CASSFYSGTQPQHF.

The chain is built from TRBV6-5 and TRBJ2-3; 10 bases line up with TRBD1. V dropped 5 bases and J dropped 2; count of bases not matched to a gene: 7. Germline V gene sequence: CDR1 MNHEY, CDR2 SVGAGI. The CDR3 extends over 16 amino acids. The CDR3 DNA sequence: TGTGCCAGCAGTGGGGACAGGGGCGGGGCCACAGATACGCAGTATTTT. Amino acids: CASSGDRGGATDTQYF.

The rearrangement uses TRBV7-9 and TRBJ1-6; D is possibly TRBD1 (5 bases). The length of the CDR3 is 14 residues. Trimming left V 5 bases short and J 7 bases short, with 12 bases between. In germline, CDR1 is SEHNR, CDR2 FQNEAQ (reference sequence). This CDR3 reads CASSLTVSNSPLHF. In DNA, the CDR3 is TGTGCCAGCAGCCTGACAGTGTCCAATTCACCCCTCCACTTT.

V usage is TRBV27 and J usage is TRBJ2-1; D may be TRBD2 (6 bases). The V and J ends lost 6 bases and 2 bases respectively, with 14 bases between them. The CDR3 loop spans 15 amino acids. Germline V CDR1 and CDR2: MNHEY, SMNVEV (reference sequence). The CDR3 DNA sequence: TGTGCCAGCAGACGAGCGGGTCAAGCCTACAATGAGCAGTTCTTC. Its protein is CASRRAGQAYNEQFF.